The TCR beta chain under discussion was sequenced for a study of cytomegalovirus exposure and HLA in healthy donors. In the PCR, 60 Vbeta and 13 Jbeta primers were used. Produced via immunoSEQ multiplex PCR; TCRdb's table is partial and in-frame only. The repertoire holds about 180,000 clones, with 70% to 85% as singletons. The CDR3 has 16 amino acids. From germline, CDR1 is MGHRA and CDR2 YSYEKL. The V segment lost 0 bases and the J segment 4 bases; nucleotides outside the gene matches: 8. Findings and limits, study-wide: Among CMV-associated TCR beta chains, most appeared HLA-restricted in a later analysis. In a later analysis, 17,000 or so TCR beta sequences were associated with HLA alleles at 0.05 false discovery rate. When a later analysis compared HLA-associated TCR beta chains with equally common others, the HLA-associated chains turned out to be more clonally expanded and to have lower generation probabilities.

As concerns this clone: Its antigen is still unknown.

The V call is TRBV4-1, the J call TRBJ1-2; 7 nucleotides align to TRBD1. The clonotype comes from a woman aged 40 to 50 in good health and CMV-seronegative. Sequencing was done on a sample of PBMCs. CDR3 region: CASSQEPRGDFYGYTF. DNA of the CDR3: TGCGCCAGCAGCCAAGAACCCAGGGGGGACTTCTATGGCTACACCTTC.